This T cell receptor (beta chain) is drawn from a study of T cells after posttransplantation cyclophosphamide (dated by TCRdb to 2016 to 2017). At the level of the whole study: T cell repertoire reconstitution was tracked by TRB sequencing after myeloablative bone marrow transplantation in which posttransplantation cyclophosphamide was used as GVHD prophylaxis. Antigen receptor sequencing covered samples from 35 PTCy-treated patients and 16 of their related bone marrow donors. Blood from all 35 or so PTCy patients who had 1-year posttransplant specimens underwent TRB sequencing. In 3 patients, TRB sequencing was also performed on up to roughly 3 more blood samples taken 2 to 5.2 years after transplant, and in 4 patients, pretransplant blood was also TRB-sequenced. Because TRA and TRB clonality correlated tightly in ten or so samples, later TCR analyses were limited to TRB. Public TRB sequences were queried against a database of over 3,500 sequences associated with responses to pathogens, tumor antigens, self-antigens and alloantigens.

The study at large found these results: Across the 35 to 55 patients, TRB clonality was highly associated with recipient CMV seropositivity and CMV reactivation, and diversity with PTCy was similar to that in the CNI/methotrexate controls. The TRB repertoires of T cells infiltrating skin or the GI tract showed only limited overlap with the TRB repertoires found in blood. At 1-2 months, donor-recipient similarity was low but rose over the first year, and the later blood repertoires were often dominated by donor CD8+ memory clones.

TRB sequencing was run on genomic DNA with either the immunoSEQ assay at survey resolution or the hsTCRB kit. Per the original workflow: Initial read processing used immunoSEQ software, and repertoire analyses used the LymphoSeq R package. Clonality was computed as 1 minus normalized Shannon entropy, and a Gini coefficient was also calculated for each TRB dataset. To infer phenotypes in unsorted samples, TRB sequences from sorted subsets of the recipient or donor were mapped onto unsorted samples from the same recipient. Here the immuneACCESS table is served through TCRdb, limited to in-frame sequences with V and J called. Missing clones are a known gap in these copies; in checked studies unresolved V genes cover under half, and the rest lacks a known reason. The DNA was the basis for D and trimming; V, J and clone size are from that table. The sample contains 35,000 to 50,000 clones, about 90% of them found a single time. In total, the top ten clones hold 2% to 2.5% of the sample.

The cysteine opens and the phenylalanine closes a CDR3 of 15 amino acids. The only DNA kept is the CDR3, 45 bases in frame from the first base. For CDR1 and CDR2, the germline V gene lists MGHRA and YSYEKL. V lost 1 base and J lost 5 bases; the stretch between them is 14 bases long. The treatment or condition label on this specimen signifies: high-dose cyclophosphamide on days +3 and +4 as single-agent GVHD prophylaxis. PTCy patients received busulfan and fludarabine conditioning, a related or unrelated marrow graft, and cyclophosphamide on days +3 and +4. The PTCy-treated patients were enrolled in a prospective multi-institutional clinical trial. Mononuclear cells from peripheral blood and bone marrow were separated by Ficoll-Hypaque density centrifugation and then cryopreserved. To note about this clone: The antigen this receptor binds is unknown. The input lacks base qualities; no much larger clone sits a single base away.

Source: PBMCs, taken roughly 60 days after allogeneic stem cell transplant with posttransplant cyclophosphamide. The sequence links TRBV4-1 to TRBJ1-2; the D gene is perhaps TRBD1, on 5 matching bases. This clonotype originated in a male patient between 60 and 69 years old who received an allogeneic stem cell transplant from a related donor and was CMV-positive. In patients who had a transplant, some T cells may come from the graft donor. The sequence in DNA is TGCGCCAGCAGCCAAGGAACGGGGGAGGGTTATGGCTACACCTTC. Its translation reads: CASSQGTGEGYGYTF.